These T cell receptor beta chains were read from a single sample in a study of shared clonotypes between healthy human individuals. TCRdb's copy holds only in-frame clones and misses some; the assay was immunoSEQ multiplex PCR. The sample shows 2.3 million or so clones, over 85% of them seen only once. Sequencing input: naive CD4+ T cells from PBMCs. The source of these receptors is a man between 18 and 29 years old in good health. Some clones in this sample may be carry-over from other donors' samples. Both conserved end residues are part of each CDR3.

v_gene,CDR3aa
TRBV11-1,CASSFLKRRADTQYF
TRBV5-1,CASSLSSGVYEQYF
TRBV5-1,CASSVGNTEAFF
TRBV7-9,CASSLGPNEKLFF
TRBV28,CASRRTGAGSYEQYF
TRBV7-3,CASSQPFVGTQYF
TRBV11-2,CASSLDGTGVPQHF
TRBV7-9,CASSPRWGRFSTDTQYF
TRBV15,CATSRASRGDIQYF
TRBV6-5,CASSYSDRTEAFF
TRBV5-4,CASSPPTSYEQYF
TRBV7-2,CASSLEAGGHGYTF
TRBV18,CASSPDSNEQFF